Following are 27 T cell receptor beta chains from one sample sequenced in a study of shared clonotypes between healthy human individuals. Assay: immunoSEQ multiplex PCR; the TCRdb copy retains only in-frame clones and omits some. Of 450,000 to 500,000 clones in the sample, about 84% are singletons; the top ten hold approximately 12%. The sequenced sample consisted of PBMCs. The receptor source for this set is a woman aged 35 to 49 in good health. Some clones in this sample may be carry-over from other donors' samples.

This clone was counted only a few times. The rearrangement links TRBV7-9 to TRBJ2-1; possibly TRBD1 or TRBD2 for D (6 bases each). The CDR3 sequence is 15 residues long. V lost 6 bases and J lost 2, with 14 bases in between. Germline V gives CDR1 SEHNR, CDR2 FQNEAQ (reference sequence). The CDR3 region has the DNA TGTGCCAGCAGTTCTGTCGGGGGCCCCTACAATGAGCAGTTCTTC. Protein: CASSSVGGPYNEQFF.

J is TRBJ1-5 and V is TRBV30; D perhaps matches TRBD1 (6 bases). With 5 bases removed from V and 0 bases from J, the gap between germline ends came to 8 bases. The CDR3 totals 13 residues. CDR1 and CDR2 (germline): GTSNPN, SVGIG (reference sequence). CDR3 residues: CAWEDSSNQPQHF. CDR3 sequence (DNA): TGTGCCTGGGAGGACAGTAGCAATCAGCCCCAGCATTTT.

In its sample, this clone was seen a few times. The chain uses TRBV6-1 and TRBJ2-1; no reliable D call. CDR1 and CDR2 (germline): MNHNS, SASEGT. V was trimmed by 6 bases and J by 0 bases, leaving 12 bases between them. The CDR3 length is 15 residues. CDR3 amino acids: CASRRFLSSYNEQFF. For the CDR3, the DNA is TGTGCCAGCAGGAGATTCCTCTCCTCCTACAATGAGCAGTTCTTC.

V is TRBV12-5 and J is TRBJ2-1, with D uncertain. The CDR3 has 16 residues. Germline CDR1 reads LGHNT; CDR2 reads FRNRAP. V dropped 0 bases and J dropped 1 base, with 10 bases sitting between them. This CDR3 reads CASGLVLGDSYNEQFF. The CDR3 DNA reads TGTGCTAGTGGTTTGGTACTTGGGGATTCCTACAATGAGCAGTTCTTC.

This rearrangement joins TRBV10-3 to TRBJ2-7; maybe TRBD2 (5 bases). This CDR3 comprises 14 residues. Germline CDR1 ENHRY, CDR2 SYGVKD. V was shortened by 4 bases and J by 3 bases, with 13 bases between the two germline ends. CDR3 DNA: TGTGCCATCAGTGGGACGGGATCCAACTACGAGCAGTACTTC. This codes for CAISGTGSNYEQYF.

The V gene is TRBV2, the J gene TRBJ2-1; D is uncertain. Trimming cost V 3 bases and J 0 bases, with 12 bases left between them. The CDR3 loop spans 16 amino acids. Germline V gene sequence: CDR1 SNHLY, CDR2 FYNNEI. CDR3 sequence reads: CASSDKTIPSYNEQFF. In DNA form, the CDR3 reads TGTGCCAGCAGTGATAAAACAATCCCCTCCTACAATGAGCAGTTCTTC.

V usage is TRBV12-5 and J usage is TRBJ1-2; D possibly corresponds to TRBD1 (5 bases). V shed 5 bases and J shed 4 bases, with 11 bases lying between them. Germline V CDR1 and CDR2: LGHNT, FRNRAP. The CDR3 contains 13 residues. Here the CDR3 reads CASGPGTAYGYTF. DNA for the CDR3: TGTGCTAGTGGTCCGGGGACGGCCTATGGCTACACCTTC. The variable domain in full, completed from reference TRBV12-5 and TRBJ1-2, reads DARVTQTPRHKVTEMGQEVTMRCQPILGHNTVFWYRQTMMQGLELLAYFRNRAPLDDSGMPKDRFSAEMPDATLATLKIQPSEPRDSAVYFCASGPGTAYGYTFGSGTRLTVV.

This clone was detected only once. The chain is built from TRBV27 and TRBJ1-2, with 11 bases aligning to TRBD1. This CDR3 region has 15 residues. Germline lookup yields CDR1 MNHEY and CDR2 SMNVEV (reference sequence). V trimming: 5 bases; J trimming: 2 bases; junction bases outside the gene matches: 4. The CDR3 sequence is CASSPWTGGNYGYTF. CDR3 nucleotides: TGTGCCAGCAGTCCCTGGACAGGGGGCAACTATGGCTACACCTTC.

This clone showed up just a few times. J is TRBJ2-5 and V is TRBV9, with TRBD2 matching 16 bases. There are 16 residues in the CDR3. CDR1 is SGDLS, CDR2 YYNGEE, per germline. Unmatched junction bases numbered 2, after V lost 3 bases and J lost 3 bases. The CDR3 coding sequence is TGTGCCAGCAGCGCCGGGACTAGCGGGAGGGAAGAGACCCAGTACTTC. Its translation: CASSAGTSGREETQYF.

V is TRBV28 and J is TRBJ2-1; TRBD1 aligns across 7 bases. Germline CDR1 and CDR2: MDHEN and SYDVKM. This CDR3 has 11 residues. The CDR3: CGGQRNNEQFF. The DNA for the CDR3 is TGTGGGGGACAGAGAAACAATGAGCAGTTCTTC.

The CDR3 DNA reads TGTGCCTGGAGTAGAAAGGTGGGGGGGAACGGCGAGCAGTACTTC. Translation: CAWSRKVGGNGEQYF. V and J are TRBV30 and TRBJ2-7, with 7 bases fitting TRBD2. This CDR3 is 15 amino acids long. From germline, CDR1 is GTSNPN and CDR2 SVGIG (reference sequence). V shed 2 bases and J 6 bases; nucleotides not matched to a gene: 13.

This sequence joins TRBV6-5 and TRBJ2-7, with D possibly matching TRBD1 (5 bases). Germline V gives CDR1 MNHEY, CDR2 SVGAGI. This CDR3 is built from 14 residues. Trimming cost V 1 base and J 3 bases, with 10 bases left between them. CDR3 in DNA: TGTGCCAGCAGTTACTTCCCCAGGGACTACGAGCAGTACTTC. Translating it yields CASSYFPRDYEQYF.

On this clone itself: The junction shows a germline mismatch at one end, possibly a read error. CDR3 coding DNA: TGTGCCAGCAGTCCTCATACGACAGGGGGCTCTTTCAACTTC. This codes for CASSPHTTGGSFNF. The chain uses TRBV6-5 and TRBJ2-7; the match to TRBD1 covers 10 bases. The CDR3 is made up of 14 amino acids. Germline V gives CDR1 MNHEY, CDR2 SVGAGI.

This clone has more than one count but fewer than ten. The genes are TRBV10-2 and TRBJ2-6; weak D call: TRBD2 (5 bases). CDR1 and CDR2 from the germline V gene are WSHSY and SAAADI. The length of the CDR3 is 16 residues. The V end was cut by 6 bases, the J end by 0 bases, with 12 bases between. This chain's CDR3 is CASSLKTSSGANVLTF. The CDR3, as DNA: TGCGCCAGCAGCTTAAAAACTAGCTCTGGGGCCAACGTCCTGACTTTC.

The V gene is TRBV5-4, the J gene TRBJ2-7, with 12 bases fitting TRBD2. The CDR3 loop spans 16 amino acids. Trimming at V came to 3 bases and at J to 4 bases, leaving 8 bases not matched to a gene. Germline-derived CDR1 and CDR2 are SGHNT and YYREEE (reference sequence). DNA for the CDR3: TGTGCCAGCAGCTCTGGGCCGGGACTAGCGGGTTACGAGCAGTACTTC. Translated: CASSSGPGLAGYEQYF.

Notes on this clone: A much larger clone sits a single nucleotide away, making a read error possible. This chain links TRBV6-5 with TRBJ2-7; D is ambiguous. This CDR3 contains 11 residues. The V end lost 5 bases, the J end lost 0 bases, and 2 bases lay between the germline ends. From germline, CDR1 is MNHEY and CDR2 SVGAGI. The CDR3 loop is CASSTSYEQYF. DNA for the CDR3: TGTGCCAGCAGTACCTCCTACGAGCAGTACTTC.

There are a few counts of this clone. The rearrangement links TRBV6-4 to TRBJ2-1; 7 bases agree with TRBD2. Germline assignment: CDR1 MRHNA and CDR2 SNTAGT. Trimming at V came to 0 bases and at J to 3 bases, leaving 5 bases not matched to a gene. The CDR3 is 16 residues long. CDR3 in DNA: TGTGCCAGCAGTGACTCCGCTAGCGGAGACTACAATGAGCAGTTCTTC. Translating gives CASSDSASGDYNEQFF.

To note about this clone: Different DNA sequences within this sample yield the same CDR3. V gene TRBV4-1 combines with J gene TRBJ2-3; D unclear. Germline-derived CDR1 and CDR2 are MGHRA and YSYEKL. This CDR3 has 14 amino acids. V was cut by 1 base and J by 0 bases, with 5 bases left in between. CDR3 in amino acids: CASSQGPSTDTQYF. The CDR3 nucleotides read TGCGCCAGCAGCCAAGGTCCGAGCACAGATACGCAGTATTTT.

The chain combines TRBV2 with TRBJ1-4, with 9 bases identical to TRBD1. Germline V CDR1 and CDR2: SNHLY, FYNNEI. This CDR3 is 16 amino acids long. Trimming took 5 bases from V and 13 from J; bases not matched to a gene: 17. Here the CDR3 reads CASSKLHRRDRVSLFF. CDR3 DNA: TGTGCCAGCAGTAAGCTCCACCGCCGGGACAGGGTATCACTGTTTTTT.

The table lists this clone with many counts. This specimen includes other DNA sequences encoding the same CDR3. The chain is built from TRBV6-4 and TRBJ2-1; D is unclear. V lost 3 bases and J 0 bases, leaving 3 bases between the germline ends. This CDR3 has 13 amino acids. Germline V gene lookup returns CDR1 MRHNA and CDR2 SNTAGT. CDR3 amino acids: CASSEDSYNEQFF. CDR3 in DNA: TGTGCCAGCAGTGAGGACTCCTACAATGAGCAGTTCTTC.

This clone was seen only a few times. The chain employs TRBV4-3 and TRBJ2-5; 8 positions agree with TRBD1. Germline CDR1 is LGHNA and CDR2 is YSLEER. V was clipped by 4 bases and J by 0 bases; unmatched bases: 4. The CDR3 contains 15 residues. The CDR3 region has the DNA TGCGCCAGCAGCCCCGGGACAGGCGACCAAGAGACCCAGTACTTC. Its translation is CASSPGTGDQETQYF.

The rearrangement uses TRBV6-1 and TRBJ1-4; D call uncertain. The germline V gene encodes CDR1 MNHNS and CDR2 SASEGT. Trimming cost V 4 bases and J 8 bases, with 14 bases left between them. The CDR3 covers 14 residues. Here the CDR3 DNA reads TGTGCCAGCAGTGCCAAATGGGATGCGGAAAAACTGTTTTTT. This translates into CASSAKWDAEKLFF.

This clone was counted a single time. The chain links TRBV9 to TRBJ2-3; perhaps TRBD2 as D (7 bases). There are 14 residues in the CDR3. Trimming removed 4 bases at V and 6 bases at J, with 15 bases between. The germline V gene has CDR1 SGDLS and CDR2 YYNGEE. In DNA, the CDR3 is TGTGCCAGCAGCCCCGAGGGGGGGACGGATACGCAGTATTTT. Protein: CASSPEGGTDTQYF.

The gene calls are TRBV5-3 and TRBJ2-7; TRBD2 agrees at 10 bases. TRBV5-3 is given ORF status, its function remaining uncertain. J was trimmed by 2 bases and V by 4 bases; bases with no gene match: 12. The CDR3 is 17 residues long. CDR3 nucleotide sequence: TGTGCCAGAAGCGTGTTGAGGAGCGGGAGGGCCGCCTACGAGCAGTACTTC. Translated: CARSVLRSGRAAYEQYF.

This clone was seen a few times. This chain uses TRBV18 with TRBJ1-1, with 10 bases matching TRBD1. The germline gives CDR1 KGHSH, CDR2 LQKENI. CDR3 length: 19 residues. With 0 bases clipped from V and 1 base from J, the junction kept 11 bases outside the gene matches. The CDR3 reads CASSPPLTTGGGGNTEAFF. In DNA, the CDR3 is TGTGCCAGCTCACCACCCCTTACGACAGGGGGCGGAGGGAACACTGAAGCTTTCTTT.

The V gene is TRBV28, the J gene TRBJ2-5; 10 nucleotides align to TRBD1. V gave up 5 bases and J gave up 5 bases; unmatched junction bases: 20. The CDR3 is 19 residues long. Germline V CDR1 and CDR2: MDHEN, SYDVKM. CDR3 loop: CASSTPLGTGTGAGETQYF. CDR3 sequence (DNA): TGTGCCAGCAGTACCCCCCTTGGAACCGGGACAGGGGCAGGGGAGACCCAGTACTTC.

There are a few counts of this clone. The rearrangement joins TRBV7-9 to TRBJ2-7, with 7 bases lining up with TRBD1. The ends lost 1 base at V and 6 bases at J; junction bases unmatched: 6. The CDR3 is 14 amino acids. Germline CDR1 is SEHNR and CDR2 is FQNEAQ (reference sequence). The CDR3 region is CASSLDRGAGEQYF. The CDR3 DNA reads TGTGCCAGCAGCTTAGACAGGGGAGCCGGCGAGCAGTACTTC.